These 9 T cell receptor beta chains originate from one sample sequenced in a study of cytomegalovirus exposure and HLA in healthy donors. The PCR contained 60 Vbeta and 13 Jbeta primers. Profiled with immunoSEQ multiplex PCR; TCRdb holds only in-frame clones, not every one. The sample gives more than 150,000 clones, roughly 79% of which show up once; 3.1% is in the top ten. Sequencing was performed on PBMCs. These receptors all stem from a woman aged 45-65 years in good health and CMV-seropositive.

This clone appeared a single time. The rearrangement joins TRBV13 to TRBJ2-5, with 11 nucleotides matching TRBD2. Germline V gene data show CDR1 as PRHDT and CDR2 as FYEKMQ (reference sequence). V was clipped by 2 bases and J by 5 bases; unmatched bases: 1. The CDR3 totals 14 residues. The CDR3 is CASSLIAGGETQYF. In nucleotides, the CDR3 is TGTGCCAGCAGCTTAATAGCGGGAGGGGAGACCCAGTACTTC.

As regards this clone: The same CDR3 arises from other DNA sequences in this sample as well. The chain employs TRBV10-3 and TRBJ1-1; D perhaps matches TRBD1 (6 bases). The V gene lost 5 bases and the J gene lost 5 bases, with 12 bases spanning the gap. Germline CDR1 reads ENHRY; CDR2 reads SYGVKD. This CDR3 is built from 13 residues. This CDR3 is CAISPGQGTEAFF. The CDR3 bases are TGTGCCATCAGTCCCGGGCAGGGGACTGAAGCTTTCTTT.

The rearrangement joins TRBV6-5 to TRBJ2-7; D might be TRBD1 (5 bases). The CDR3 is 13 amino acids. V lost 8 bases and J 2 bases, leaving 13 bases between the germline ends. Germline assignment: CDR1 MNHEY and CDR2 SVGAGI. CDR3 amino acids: CASRRPGTYEQYF. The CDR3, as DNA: TGTGCCAGCCGCAGGCCAGGGACCTACGAGCAGTACTTC.

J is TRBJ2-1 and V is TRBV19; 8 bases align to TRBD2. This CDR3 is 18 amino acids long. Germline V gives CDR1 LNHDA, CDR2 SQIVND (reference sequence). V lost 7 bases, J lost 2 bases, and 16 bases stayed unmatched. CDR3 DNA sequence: TGTGCCAGTACCCTAGAACCCTCCAGCGGGAGTACCTACAATGAGCAGTTCTTC. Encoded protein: CASTLEPSSGSTYNEQFF. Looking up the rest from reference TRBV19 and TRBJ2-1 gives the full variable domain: DGGITQSPKYLFRKEGQNVTLSCEQNLNHDAMYWYRQDPGQGLRLIYYSQIVNDFQKGDIAEGYSVSREKKESFPLTVTSAQKNPTAFYLCASTLEPSSGSTYNEQFFGPGTRLTVL.

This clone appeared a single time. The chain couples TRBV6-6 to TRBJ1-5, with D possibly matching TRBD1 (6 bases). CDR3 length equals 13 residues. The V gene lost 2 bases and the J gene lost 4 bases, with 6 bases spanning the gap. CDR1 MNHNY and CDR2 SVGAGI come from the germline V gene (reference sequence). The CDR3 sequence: CASSYGQNQPQHF. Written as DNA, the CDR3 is TGTGCCAGCAGTTACGGACAGAATCAGCCCCAGCATTTT.

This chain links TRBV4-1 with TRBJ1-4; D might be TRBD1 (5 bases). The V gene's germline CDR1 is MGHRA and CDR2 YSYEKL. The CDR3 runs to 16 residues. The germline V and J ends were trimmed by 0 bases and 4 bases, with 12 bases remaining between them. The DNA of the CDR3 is TGCGCCAGCAGCCAAGACTGGCGGGGCGATAATGAAAAACTGTTTTTT. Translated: CASSQDWRGDNEKLFF.

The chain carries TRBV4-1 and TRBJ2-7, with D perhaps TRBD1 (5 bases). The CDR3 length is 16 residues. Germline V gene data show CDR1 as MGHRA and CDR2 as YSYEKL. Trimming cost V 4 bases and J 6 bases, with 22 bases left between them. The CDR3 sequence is CASSPGPPRRGPEQYF. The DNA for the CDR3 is TGCGCCAGCAGCCCCGGACCTCCCCGAAGGGGTCCCGAGCAGTACTTC.

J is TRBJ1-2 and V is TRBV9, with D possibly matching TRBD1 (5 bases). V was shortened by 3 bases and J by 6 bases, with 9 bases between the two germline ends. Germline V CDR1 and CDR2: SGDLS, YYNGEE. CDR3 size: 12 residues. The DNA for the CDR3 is TGTGCCAGCAGCGCAGCAGGGAATGGCTACACCTTC. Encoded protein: CASSAAGNGYTF.

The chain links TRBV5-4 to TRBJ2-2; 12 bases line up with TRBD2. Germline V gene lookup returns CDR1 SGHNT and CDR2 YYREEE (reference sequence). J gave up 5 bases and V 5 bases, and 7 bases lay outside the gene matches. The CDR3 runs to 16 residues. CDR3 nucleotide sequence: TGTGCCAGCAGGAAACTAGCGGGAGGAGATACCGGGGAGCTGTTTTTT. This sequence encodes CASRKLAGGDTGELFF. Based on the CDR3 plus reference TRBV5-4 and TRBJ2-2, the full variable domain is ETGVTQSPTHLIKTRGQQVTLRCSSQSGHNTVSWYQQALGQGPQFIFQYYREEENGRGNFPPRFSGLQFPNYSSELNVNALELDDSALYLCASRKLAGGDTGELFFGEGSRLTVL.